Listed below are T cell receptor beta chains from one sample, sequenced in a study of shared clonotypes between healthy human individuals. The data were produced by immunoSEQ multiplex PCR, yet TCRdb's version contains in-frame clones alone and is incomplete. The sample consists of about 120,000 clones, roughly two thirds of them appearing once. Specimen: memory CD8+ T cells sorted from blood. The origin of the receptors is a woman in her thirties in good health. Both conserved end residues are part of each CDR3. The order of the fields is clone size, V gene, J gene, D gene, CDR3 protein, CDR3 DNA. The D gene is left open where the match is weak. The size entry is marked missing in some rows and otherwise reads once, few, many or a size class.

>-|TRBV5-1|TRBJ2-1|-
CASSFTSYEQFF
TGCGCCAGCAGCTTTACTAGTTATGAGCAGTTCTTC
>once|TRBV5-1|TRBJ2-7|-
CASSLFDLQSGLSEQYF
TGCGCCAGCAGCTTGTTTGACCTACAGTCGGGGCTCTCCGAGCAGTACTTC
>many|TRBV9|TRBJ2-1|TRBD1
CASSVGGTGVDEQFF
TGTGCCAGCAGCGTAGGTGGGACAGGGGTCGATGAGCAGTTCTTC
>-|TRBV7-9|TRBJ2-1|-
CASSPRGGSEYNEQFF
TGTGCCAGCAGCCCCAGGGGCGGGAGCGAATACAATGAGCAGTTCTTC
>-|TRBV6-5|TRBJ2-2|-
CASSYSMGQRTGELFF
TGTGCCAGCAGTTACTCGATGGGCCAGCGGACCGGGGAGCTGTTTTTT
>-|TRBV6-4|TRBJ2-1|TRBD2
CASSASGGGYNEQFF
TGTGCCAGCAGTGCCAGCGGGGGGGGATACAATGAGCAGTTCTTC
>-|TRBV21-1|TRBJ2-7|-
CASSTGQSHEQYF
TGTGCCAGCAGCACGGGACAGTCCCACGAGCAGTACTTC
>-|TRBV7-2|TRBJ2-7|-
CASSFGQPSYEQYF
TGTGCCAGCAGCTTTGGACAGCCCTCCTACGAGCAGTACTTC
>-|TRBV6-6|TRBJ2-1|-
CASSYSSTPEQFF
TGTGCCAGCAGTTACTCTTCAACACCGGAGCAGTTCTTC
>-|TRBV7-9|TRBJ2-7|TRBD1
CASSLGQGENEQYF
TGTGCCAGCAGCTTAGGGCAGGGGGAGAACGAGCAGTACTTC
>-|TRBV5-1|TRBJ2-1|-
CASSLASGNEQFF
TGCGCCAGCAGCTTGGCCTCCGGCAATGAGCAGTTCTTC
>-|TRBV7-9|TRBJ1-2|-
CASSISTGKEEDGYTF
TGTGCCAGCAGCATAAGCACAGGGAAAGAGGAAGATGGCTACACCTTC
>once|TRBV28|TRBJ1-1|-
CASSTSFWTVSEAFF
TGTGCCAGCAGCACCTCTTTCTGGACAGTTTCGGAAGCTTTCTTT
>-|TRBV7-6|TRBJ2-7|-
CASSTIGYHEQYF
TGTGCCAGCAGCACTATAGGGTATCACGAGCAGTACTTC
>once|TRBV2|TRBJ2-1|-
CASSADGSEFF
TGTGCCAGCAGTGCTGACGGGAGTGAGTTCTTC
>-|TRBV28|TRBJ1-5|-
CASSFEVEGLGNQPQHF
TGTGCCAGCAGTTTTGAAGTTGAGGGGTTGGGCAATCAGCCCCAGCATTTT
>many|TRBV27|TRBJ2-7|-
CASFSSSYEQYF
TGTGCCAGCTTTAGTAGCTCCTACGAGCAGTACTTC
>-|TRBV19|TRBJ1-1|-
CASTPRGVRQLEAFF
TGTGCCAGTACCCCTAGGGGGGTCAGACAATTAGAAGCTTTCTTT
>once|TRBV29-1|TRBJ2-1|-
CSVEGGRQKPNEQFF
TGCAGCGTTGAAGGGGGGAGACAGAAGCCCAATGAGCAGTTCTTC
>-|TRBV11-2|TRBJ1-2|-
CASSLDRSNYGYTF
TGTGCCAGCAGCTTAGACCGAAGTAACTATGGCTACACCTTC
>few|TRBV27|TRBJ2-1|-
CASRAGFYNEQFF
TGTGCCAGCAGGGCGGGCTTTTACAATGAGCAGTTCTTC
>-|TRBV9|TRBJ2-7|-
CASSGVYEQYF
TGTGCCAGCAGCGGCGTATACGAGCAGTACTTC
>few|TRBV4-1|TRBJ2-7|-
CASSQDPTGLTYEQYF
TGCGCCAGCAGCCAAGATCCCACAGGGTTGACCTACGAGCAGTACTTC
>-|TRBV7-2|TRBJ1-5|-
CASSKDSLSDQPQHF
TGTGCCAGCAGCAAAGACAGTCTTTCGGACCAGCCCCAGCATTTT
>-|TRBV19|TRBJ1-5|TRBD1
CASSRKGTVNQPQHF
TGTGCCAGTAGCCGTAAGGGGACAGTCAATCAGCCCCAGCATTTT
>-|TRBV25-1|TRBJ1-4|-
CASEAGQGRSGTNEKLFF
TGTGCCAGCGAGGCCGGTCAGGGAAGGAGTGGGACTAATGAAAAACTGTTTTTT
>-|TRBV28|TRBJ2-3|-
CASSSSIGADTQYF
TGTGCCAGCAGTTCCTCTATAGGCGCAGATACGCAGTATTTT
>-|TRBV5-1|TRBJ2-6|TRBD2
CASSLRLAGSRRANVLTF
TGCGCCAGCAGCTTGAGACTAGCGGGAAGCCGACGGGCCAACGTCCTGACTTTC
>-|TRBV6-1|TRBJ1-4|-
CASSELDGAPKKLFF
TGTGCCAGCAGTGAACTGGACGGGGCTCCAAAAAAACTGTTTTTT
>-|TRBV11-2|TRBJ2-2|-
CASSFRDPGELFF
TGTGCCAGCAGCTTCAGGGATCCCGGGGAGCTGTTTTTT
>-|TRBV4-1|TRBJ2-7|-
CASSQGTGYYEQYF
TGCGCCAGCAGCCAAGGTACAGGGTACTACGAGCAGTACTTC
>once|TRBV28|TRBJ2-1|-
CASSVAEPYNEQFF
TGTGCCAGCAGCGTGGCGGAACCCTACAATGAGCAGTTCTTC
>-|TRBV28|TRBJ2-1|-
CASHPGYNEQFF
TGTGCCAGCCACCCCGGGTACAATGAGCAGTTCTTC
>once|TRBV7-9|TRBJ1-1|-
CASSLGENTEAFF
TGTGCCAGCAGCTTAGGTGAGAACACTGAAGCTTTCTTT
>-|TRBV7-3|TRBJ2-7|TRBD2
CASAGGRDYEQYF
TGTGCCAGCGCGGGAGGTCGTGACTACGAGCAGTACTTC
>-|TRBV18|TRBJ2-5|-
CASSVAVRETQYF
TGTGCCAGCTCAGTAGCGGTTAGAGAGACCCAGTACTTC
>-|TRBV7-2|TRBJ2-7|-
CASSPLVGRIDEQYF
TGTGCCAGCAGCCCTCTCGTCGGGAGAATAGACGAGCAGTACTTC
>many|TRBV11-2|TRBJ1-5|TRBD1
CASSLDRTGICIEPQHF
TGTGCCAGCAGCTTAGACCGGACAGGGATTTGTATCGAGCCCCAGCATTTT
>-|TRBV9|TRBJ2-2|-
CASSVRGAGFTGELFF
TGTGCCAGCAGCGTAAGGGGGGCGGGATTCACCGGGGAGCTGTTTTTT
>-|TRBV6-4|TRBJ2-3|TRBD1
CASSLTGEGTDTQYF
TGTGCCAGCAGTCTGACAGGGGAGGGCACAGATACGCAGTATTTT
>-|TRBV4-1|TRBJ1-1|-
CASSPSDSVDTEAFF
TGCGCCAGCAGCCCCTCTGACTCGGTCGACACTGAAGCTTTCTTT
>-|TRBV7-6|TRBJ2-3|-
CASTFPGSGWSTDTQYF
TGTGCCAGCACCTTCCCGGGGAGTGGCTGGAGCACAGATACGCAGTATTTT
>once|TRBV13|TRBJ1-5|-
CASSVDDTYQPQHF
TGTGCCAGCAGCGTAGACGATACGTATCAGCCCCAGCATTTT
>-|TRBV6-1|TRBJ1-2|-
CASSPVTFSLGYTF
TGTGCCAGCAGCCCGGTGACATTCAGCCTTGGCTACACCTTC